This T cell receptor (beta chain) came from a study of T cell changes during pregnancy in multiple sclerosis. Germline V gene sequence: CDR1 MRHNA, CDR2 SNTAGT. The CDR3 extends over 20 amino acids. V lost 6 bases, J lost 8 bases, and 37 bases lay in between. Clones were sequenced by immunoSEQ multiplex PCR, and TCRdb holds only the in-frame ones, with some missing. The sample has about 28,000 clones; around nine tenths are singletons. This TCR was recovered from a female donor with multiple sclerosis, enrolled in a pregnancy study. The material was CD8+ T cells from peripheral blood mononuclear cells, obtained before pregnancy. This chain connects TRBV6-4 to TRBJ1-2; possibly TRBD1 for D (6 bases). DNA for the CDR3: TGTGCCAGCAGGGGGCCCGCTCCGATGAGGACAGTGCCGAACCCTCGAGGCTACACCTTC. This translates into CASRGPAPMRTVPNPRGYTF.